Presented here are 7 T cell receptor beta chains from one specimen sequenced in a study of PD-1 blockade in classical Hodgkin lymphoma. Clones were sequenced by immunoSEQ multiplex PCR, and TCRdb holds only the in-frame ones, with some missing. The sample lists roughly 140,000 clones; approximately 80% were seen once. Every patient was affected by relapse after autologous stem cell transplantation, while exposure to brentuximab vedotin was not uniform. The material was peripheral blood mononuclear cells (PBMCs), obtained before the second cycle of nivolumab. All receptors come from a human donor with classical Hodgkin lymphoma.

The chain has TRBV2 and TRBJ1-6; unclear D gene. Germline CDR1 is SNHLY and CDR2 is FYNNEI. CDR3 length: 14 residues. The V gene lost 6 bases and the J gene lost 0 bases, with 6 bases spanning the gap. CDR3 loop: CASRRSSYNSPLHF. DNA for the CDR3: TGTGCCAGCAGGAGGAGCTCCTATAATTCACCCCTCCACTTT.

This chain uses TRBV11-2 with TRBJ1-2; TRBD1 matches at 7 bases. CDR1 and CDR2 (germline): SGHAT, FQNNGV. The CDR3 totals 12 residues. The V gene end was trimmed by 5 bases and the J gene end by 10 bases; junction bases not matched to a gene: 7. The CDR3 nucleotides read TGTGCCAGCAGCCCAGGGGGGGGGCACTACACCTTC. Amino acid sequence: CASSPGGGHYTF.

The chain carries TRBV5-8 and TRBJ2-2; D unclear. This CDR3 has 12 amino acids. Germline V gene lookup returns CDR1 SGHTS and CDR2 YDEGEE. The ends were cut back, 0 bases at V and 7 bases at J, with 4 bases in the middle. The DNA of the CDR3 is TGTGCCAGCAGCTTGGAAGGCGGGGAGCTGTTTTTT. As protein: CASSLEGGELFF.

The genes are TRBV19 and TRBJ1-2; D ambiguous. The CDR3 covers 13 residues. From germline, CDR1 is LNHDA and CDR2 SQIVND (reference sequence). V was trimmed by 6 bases and J by 4 bases, leaving 12 bases between them. In nucleotides, the CDR3 is TGTGCCAGTAGCCTTGGGTCCTTCTATGGCTACACCTTC. Its translation is CASSLGSFYGYTF.

Points on this clone: Germline and junction disagree at one end, which may indicate a read error. The J gene is TRBJ2-3, the V gene TRBV25-1; D might be TRBD1 (5 bases). Germline lookup yields CDR1 MGHDK and CDR2 SYGVNS. This CDR3 comprises 15 residues. The CDR3 protein is CAGSEYGRVADTQYF. The CDR3, as DNA: TGTGCCGGCAGTGAGTACGGCAGGGTGGCGGATACGCAGTATTTT.

This clone has just a few counts. V usage is TRBV5-1 and J usage is TRBJ2-3; 13 positions match TRBD2. The ends lost 3 bases at V and 1 base at J; junction bases unmatched: 2. CDR1 and CDR2 (germline): SGHRS, YFSETQ. This CDR3 is built from 16 residues. DNA of the CDR3: TGCGCCAGCAGCTCTGGACTAGCGGGGGGCACAGATACGCAGTATTTT. Protein product: CASSSGLAGGTDTQYF. Looking up the rest from reference TRBV5-1 and TRBJ2-3 gives the full variable domain: KAGVTQTPRYLIKTRGQQVTLSCSPISGHRSVSWYQQTPGQGLQFLFEYFSETQRNKGNFPGRFSGRQFSNSRSEMNVSTLELGDSALYLCASSSGLAGGTDTQYFGPGTRLTVL.

This rearrangement joins TRBV18 to TRBJ1-1; 10 nucleotides line up with TRBD1. CDR1 is KGHSH, CDR2 LQKENI, per germline. The CDR3 covers 20 residues. V was pared by 3 bases and J by 4 bases, with 20 bases of the junction left unmatched. The CDR3 loop is CASSPGTGVDSSRGPTEAFF. CDR3 bases: TGTGCCAGCTCACCCGGGACAGGGGTCGATAGTAGTAGGGGTCCCACTGAAGCTTTCTTT. Together with reference TRBV18 and TRBJ1-1, the CDR3 gives the full variable domain: NAGVMQNPRHLVRRRGQEARLRCSPMKGHSHVYWYRQLPEEGLKFMVYLQKENIIDESGMPKERFSAEFPKEGPSILRIQQVVRGDSAAYFCASSPGTGVDSSRGPTEAFFGQGTRLTVV.